A selection of T cell receptor beta chains follows, all from one sample in a study of CD8 T cells in ankylosing spondylitis. TCRdb redid the calling of the 5' RACE reads with MiXCR, one entry per CDR3 protein. The data hold approximately 260,000 distinct CDR3 sequences, with about 20% observed a single time. Sequencing input: blood, either unsorted or a sorted T cell fraction (not recorded which). The origin of the receptors is a male donor with ankylosing spondylitis or in good health (not recorded which). Each CDR3 is given with its conserved first and last residue. Each record gives: V gene, clone size, J gene, D gene, CDR3 protein, CDR3 DNA. D genes are given only for firm matches. Expanded clones are given a class, and other clones once, few, many or no size at all.

v_gene: TRBV9; abundance: -; j_gene: TRBJ2-7; d_gene: TRBD2; CDR3aa: CASSAPGGAEQYF; CDR3nt: TGTGCCAGCAGCGCCCCCGGGGGGGCCGAGCAGTACTTC
v_gene: TRBV3-1; abundance: -; j_gene: TRBJ2-7; d_gene: TRBD1; CDR3aa: CASSRTWDSPGEQYF; CDR3nt: TGTGCCAGCAGCCGGACCTGGGACAGCCCTGGGGAGCAGTACTTC
v_gene: TRBV29-1; abundance: -; j_gene: TRBJ1-2; d_gene: -; CDR3aa: CSVEDSRANYGYTF; CDR3nt: TGCAGCGTTGAGGATAGTAGGGCTAACTATGGCTACACCTTC
v_gene: TRBV4-1; abundance: few; j_gene: TRBJ2-5; d_gene: -; CDR3aa: CASSLTTYETQYF; CDR3nt: TGCGCCAGCAGCCTTACAACTTACGAGACCCAGTACTTC
v_gene: TRBV29-1; abundance: many; j_gene: TRBJ2-1; d_gene: -; CDR3aa: CSARGGSRDEQFF; CDR3nt: TGCAGCGCTCGTGGAGGGAGTCGCGATGAGCAGTTCTTC
v_gene: TRBV5-5; abundance: many; j_gene: TRBJ2-1; d_gene: TRBD2; CDR3aa: CASSTGLAGVNEQFF; CDR3nt: TGTGCCAGCAGCACCGGACTAGCGGGAGTCAATGAGCAGTTCTTC
v_gene: TRBV21-1; abundance: -; j_gene: TRBJ2-3; d_gene: -; CDR3aa: CASSKGWDREEPDTQYF; CDR3nt: TGTGCCAGCAGCAAAGGTTGGGACAGGGAGGAACCAGATACGCAGTATTTT
v_gene: TRBV11-2; abundance: -; j_gene: TRBJ2-3; d_gene: -; CDR3aa: CASSLFGPGVAGGWSTDTQYF; CDR3nt: -
v_gene: TRBV6-5; abundance: -; j_gene: TRBJ1-5; d_gene: -; CDR3aa: CASSYSAGLDQPQHF; CDR3nt: TGTGCCAGCAGTTACTCAGCGGGGCTGGACCAGCCCCAGCATTTT
v_gene: TRBV4-1; abundance: few; j_gene: TRBJ2-1; d_gene: TRBD2; CDR3aa: CASRRGSTYNEQFF; CDR3nt: TGCGCCAGCAGGCGGGGGAGCACCTACAATGAGCAGTTCTTC
v_gene: TRBV25-1; abundance: few; j_gene: TRBJ2-1; d_gene: TRBD2; CDR3aa: CASSQGLAGGYNEQFF; CDR3nt: TGTGCCAGCAGCCAAGGGCTAGCGGGAGGTTACAATGAGCAGTTCTTC
v_gene: TRBV16; abundance: -; j_gene: TRBJ2-5; d_gene: -; CDR3aa: CASSHDLNLQETQYF; CDR3nt: TGTGCCAGCAGCCACGACTTGAACCTTCAAGAGACCCAGTACTTC
v_gene: TRBV5-1; abundance: -; j_gene: TRBJ2-5; d_gene: TRBD2; CDR3aa: CASSWGLAGLVVETQYF; CDR3nt: TGCGCCAGCAGTTGGGGACTAGCGGGATTGGTAGTAGAGACCCAGTACTTC
v_gene: TRBV21-1; abundance: few; j_gene: TRBJ2-7; d_gene: -; CDR3aa: CASSPGEQYF; CDR3nt: TGTGCCAGCAGCCCTGGGGAGCAGTACTTC
v_gene: TRBV9; abundance: many; j_gene: TRBJ2-1; d_gene: -; CDR3aa: CASSVERWVYNEQFF; CDR3nt: TGTGCCAGCAGCGTAGAGAGGTGGGTGTACAATGAGCAGTTCTTC
v_gene: TRBV4-2; abundance: few; j_gene: TRBJ2-1; d_gene: TRBD2; CDR3aa: CASSQEPSGRNEQFF; CDR3nt: TGTGCCAGCAGCCAAGAGCCTAGCGGGAGGAATGAGCAGTTCTTC
v_gene: TRBV12-3/TRBV12-4; abundance: many; j_gene: TRBJ2-7; d_gene: -; CDR3aa: CASSLGMGIEQYF; CDR3nt: TGTGCCAGCAGTTTAGGGATGGGCATCGAGCAGTACTTC
v_gene: TRBV12-3/TRBV12-4; abundance: few; j_gene: TRBJ2-2; d_gene: TRBD1; CDR3aa: CASIPDRGLNTGELFF; CDR3nt: TGTGCCAGCATCCCGGACAGGGGGCTGAACACCGGGGAGCTGTTTTTT
v_gene: TRBV27; abundance: -; j_gene: TRBJ2-2; d_gene: -; CDR3aa: CASGRTVNTGELFF; CDR3nt: TGTGCCAGCGGCCGGACAGTGAACACCGGGGAGCTGTTTTTT
v_gene: TRBV2; abundance: -; j_gene: TRBJ1-2; d_gene: -; CDR3aa: CASTNTPTLYGYTF; CDR3nt: TGTGCCAGCACGAATACACCGACCCTCTATGGCTACACCTTC
v_gene: TRBV6-1; abundance: -; j_gene: TRBJ2-7; d_gene: -; CDR3aa: CASTTRGGSYEQYF; CDR3nt: TGTGCCAGCACCACACGTGGCGGCTCCTACGAGCAGTACTTC
v_gene: TRBV29-1; abundance: -; j_gene: TRBJ2-7; d_gene: TRBD2; CDR3aa: CSVGGLAGEYEQYF; CDR3nt: TGCAGCGTGGGGGGACTAGCGGGAGAGTACGAGCAGTACTTC
v_gene: TRBV9; abundance: -; j_gene: TRBJ2-1; d_gene: -; CDR3aa: CASSVGGGPSNEQFF; CDR3nt: TGTGCCAGCAGCGTAGGAGGAGGGCCGAGCAATGAGCAGTTCTTC
v_gene: TRBV10-3; abundance: once; j_gene: TRBJ1-3; d_gene: -; CDR3aa: CAIQRVDGYSGNTIYF; CDR3nt: TGTGCCATCCAACGGGTGGACGGGTATTCTGGAAACACCATATATTTT
v_gene: TRBV10-2; abundance: few; j_gene: TRBJ2-5; d_gene: TRBD2; CDR3aa: CASSELAGGETQYF; CDR3nt: TGCGCCAGCAGTGAGCTAGCGGGAGGGGAGACCCAGTACTTC
v_gene: TRBV4-2; abundance: -; j_gene: TRBJ2-7; d_gene: -; CDR3aa: CASSQDRGLYPPEQYF; CDR3nt: TGTGCCAGCAGCCAAGATAGGGGACTGTACCCCCCTGAGCAGTACTTC
v_gene: TRBV20-1; abundance: many; j_gene: TRBJ2-7; d_gene: TRBD1; CDR3aa: CSAIDRDPYEQYF; CDR3nt: TGCAGTGCTATCGACAGGGACCCCTACGAGCAGTACTTC
v_gene: TRBV5-6; abundance: many; j_gene: TRBJ2-7; d_gene: -; CDR3aa: CASSLTGNSYEQYF; CDR3nt: TGTGCCAGCAGTTTGACGGGAAACTCCTACGAGCAGTACTTC
v_gene: TRBV28; abundance: -; j_gene: TRBJ1-2; d_gene: -; CDR3aa: CASSRTESGYTF; CDR3nt: TGTGCCAGCAGCCGAACAGAGAGCGGCTACACCTTC
v_gene: TRBV6-6; abundance: few; j_gene: TRBJ1-1; d_gene: TRBD1; CDR3aa: CASNQGGANEAFF; CDR3nt: TGTGCCAGCAACCAGGGGGGGGCTAATGAAGCTTTCTTT
v_gene: TRBV10-2; abundance: -; j_gene: TRBJ1-1; d_gene: TRBD1; CDR3aa: CASSDWTGEAFF; CDR3nt: TGCGCCAGCAGTGACTGGACAGGGGAAGCTTTCTTT
v_gene: TRBV27; abundance: -; j_gene: TRBJ2-7; d_gene: TRBD1; CDR3aa: CASRHTGVHEQYF; CDR3nt: TGTGCCAGCAGACATACAGGGGTCCACGAGCAGTACTTC
v_gene: TRBV7-3; abundance: -; j_gene: TRBJ2-3; d_gene: TRBD2; CDR3aa: CASSSGTSGSLDTDTQYF; CDR3nt: TGTGCCAGCAGCTCCGGGACTAGCGGGAGCCTCGACACAGATACGCAGTATTTT